What follows are 10 T cell receptor beta chains derived from one specimen sequenced in a study of spatial heterogeneity in lung cancer. TCRdb re-called the 5' RACE reads with MiXCR, one entry per CDR3 protein. The repertoire holds some 37,000 distinct CDR3 sequences, 6.5% to 9.5% seen once, with around 30% in the top ten. Time point specified: sample taken at primary tumor resection. Sample: PBMCs, taken at surgery. These receptors were obtained from a male donor with early-stage non-small cell lung cancer.

This clonotype was seen many times. The V and J genes are TRBV6-5 and TRBJ2-1; D unclear. Germline V gives CDR1 MNHEY, CDR2 SVGAGI. The V end was cut by 6 bases, the J end by 10 bases, with 13 bases between. This CDR3 contains 12 residues. CDR3 DNA: TGTGCCAGCAGATCCACCGCGCGGGAGCAGTTCTTC. The encoded protein is CASRSTAREQFF.

Many counts were recorded for this clonotype. The gene calls are TRBV5-1 and TRBJ2-2; 7 bases line up with TRBD1. The J segment lost 3 bases and the V segment lost 5 bases, leaving 7 bases of the junction unmatched. CDR3 length: 15 residues. In germline, CDR1 is SGHRS, CDR2 YFSETQ. CDR3 bases: TGCGCCAGCAGGTCGACAGGGCTCTACACCGGGGAGCTGTTTTTT. Translating gives CASRSTGLYTGELFF. The full variable domain, rest sourced from reference TRBV5-1 and TRBJ2-2, is KAGVTQTPRYLIKTRGQQVTLSCSPISGHRSVSWYQQTPGQGLQFLFEYFSETQRNKGNFPGRFSGRQFSNSRSEMNVSTLELGDSALYLCASRSTGLYTGELFFGEGSRLTVL.

This clonotype was detected only a few times. The chain is built from TRBV6-2 or TRBV6-3 and TRBJ2-3, with D unclear. Germline V gene lookup returns CDR1 MNHEY and CDR2 SVGEGT. CDR3 size: 11 residues. Between the trimmed V and J ends, which lost 7 bases and 3 bases, there was a span of 5 bases. The CDR3 here is CASTGTDTQYF. CDR3 DNA sequence: TGTGCCAGCACCGGGACAGATACGCAGTATTTT.

This clonotype was seen ten or more times. The genes are TRBV7-2 and TRBJ2-3, with D possibly being TRBD1 or TRBD2 (7 bases each). Germline V lookup: CDR1 SGHTA, CDR2 FQGNSA. The CDR3 is 12 residues long. V lost 5 bases to trimming and J lost 6 bases, with 9 bases between them. CDR3 coding DNA: TGTGCCAGCAGCCAGGGGGGGGATACGCAGTATTTT. This translates into CASSQGGDTQYF.

The chain employs TRBV6-4 and TRBJ1-1, with 8 nucleotides matching TRBD1. The CDR3 runs to 16 residues. V was clipped by 2 bases and J by 5 bases; unmatched bases: 10. The germline gives CDR1 MRHNA, CDR2 SNTAGT. The CDR3 spells CASSDPPDRGETEAFF. CDR3 in DNA: TGTGCCAGCAGTGACCCTCCCGACAGGGGAGAAACTGAAGCTTTCTTT.

This clonotype was seen repeatedly, ten times or more. The chain employs TRBV5-1 and TRBJ2-3; D may be TRBD2 (5 bases). V lost 5 bases to trimming and J lost 1 base, with 14 bases between them. The length of the CDR3 is 15 residues. Germline CDR1 reads SGHRS; CDR2 reads YFSETQ. DNA for the CDR3: TGCGCCAGCAGGATCGAGAATAGCGGCACAGATACGCAGTATTTT. It specifies CASRIENSGTDTQYF.

The chain uses TRBV18 and TRBJ1-1, with TRBD1 matching over 8 bases. V trimming: 3 bases; J trimming: 2 bases; junction bases outside the gene matches: 2. The CDR3 sequence is 14 residues long. Per germline, CDR1 KGHSH and CDR2 LQKENI. The CDR3 nucleotides are TGTGCCAGCTCACCGCAGGGGGCTAACACTGAAGCTTTCTTT. It encodes CASSPQGANTEAFF. Full variable domain (rest looked up from reference TRBV18 and TRBJ1-1): NAGVMQNPRHLVRRRGQEARLRCSPMKGHSHVYWYRQLPEEGLKFMVYLQKENIIDESGMPKERFSAEFPKEGPSILRIQQVVRGDSAAYFCASSPQGANTEAFFGQGTRLTVV.

This clonotype was detected ten times or more. J is TRBJ2-3 and V is TRBV6-4; tentatively, D is TRBD2 (5 bases). CDR1 is MRHNA, CDR2 SNTAGT, per germline. V lost 4 bases to trimming and J lost 5 bases, with 10 bases between them. The CDR3 has 13 residues. DNA for the CDR3: TGTGCCAGCAGTGGCCAAGGAGGAGATACGCAGTATTTT. It translates to CASSGQGGDTQYF.

This clonotype has ten or more counts. The chain joins TRBV4-1 to TRBJ2-3; no reliable D call. Germline V gene data show CDR1 as MGHRA and CDR2 as YSYEKL. Deletions cut 1 base from V and 4 bases from J, with 12 bases between. The CDR3 extends over 15 amino acids. The DNA for the CDR3 is TGCGCCAGCAGCCAAGCATGGAGTAGCTCAGATACGCAGTATTTT. Amino acid sequence: CASSQAWSSSDTQYF.

Ten or more counts support this clonotype. The chain has TRBV5-1 and TRBJ2-2; TRBD2 is a possible D gene (5 bases). Trimming cost V 4 bases and J 6 bases, with 10 bases left between them. The CDR3 length is 13 residues. Germline V gene sequence: CDR1 SGHRS, CDR2 YFSETQ. CDR3 loop: CASSEGLSGELFF. CDR3 DNA: TGCGCCAGCAGCGAGGGTCTGTCCGGGGAGCTGTTTTTT.